This T cell receptor (beta chain) was found in a study of blood T cell repertoires in COVID-19. Study in general: The samples span acute and convalescent COVID-19 from the United States, Italy and Spain. Sources were T cells, B-cell-depleted T cells, or PBMCs; the material itself was cDNA or gDNA.

The V end was cut by 5 bases, the J end by 4 bases, with 14 bases between. CDR3 length: 14 residues. From germline, CDR1 is SGHTA and CDR2 FQGNSA. This clone was found once. Authors' methods: From reference gene primer amplification, estimates of nucleated cell counts were derived. Produced via immunoSEQ multiplex PCR; TCRdb's table is partial and in-frame only. Clone size and V and J calls were adopted from that table, with D and trimming inferred from the DNA. The repertoire includes roughly 76,000 clones, around 80% of them detected once, and around 36% sits in the top ten. This TCR derives from a woman between 65 and 79 years old with acute or convalescent COVID-19. The sample consisted of peripheral blood. The V call is TRBV7-2, the J call TRBJ2-5, with D unresolved. CDR3 sequence reads: CASSPYSGGETQYF. The CDR3, as DNA: TGTGCCAGCAGCCCCTACTCCGGCGGAGAGACCCAGTACTTC.